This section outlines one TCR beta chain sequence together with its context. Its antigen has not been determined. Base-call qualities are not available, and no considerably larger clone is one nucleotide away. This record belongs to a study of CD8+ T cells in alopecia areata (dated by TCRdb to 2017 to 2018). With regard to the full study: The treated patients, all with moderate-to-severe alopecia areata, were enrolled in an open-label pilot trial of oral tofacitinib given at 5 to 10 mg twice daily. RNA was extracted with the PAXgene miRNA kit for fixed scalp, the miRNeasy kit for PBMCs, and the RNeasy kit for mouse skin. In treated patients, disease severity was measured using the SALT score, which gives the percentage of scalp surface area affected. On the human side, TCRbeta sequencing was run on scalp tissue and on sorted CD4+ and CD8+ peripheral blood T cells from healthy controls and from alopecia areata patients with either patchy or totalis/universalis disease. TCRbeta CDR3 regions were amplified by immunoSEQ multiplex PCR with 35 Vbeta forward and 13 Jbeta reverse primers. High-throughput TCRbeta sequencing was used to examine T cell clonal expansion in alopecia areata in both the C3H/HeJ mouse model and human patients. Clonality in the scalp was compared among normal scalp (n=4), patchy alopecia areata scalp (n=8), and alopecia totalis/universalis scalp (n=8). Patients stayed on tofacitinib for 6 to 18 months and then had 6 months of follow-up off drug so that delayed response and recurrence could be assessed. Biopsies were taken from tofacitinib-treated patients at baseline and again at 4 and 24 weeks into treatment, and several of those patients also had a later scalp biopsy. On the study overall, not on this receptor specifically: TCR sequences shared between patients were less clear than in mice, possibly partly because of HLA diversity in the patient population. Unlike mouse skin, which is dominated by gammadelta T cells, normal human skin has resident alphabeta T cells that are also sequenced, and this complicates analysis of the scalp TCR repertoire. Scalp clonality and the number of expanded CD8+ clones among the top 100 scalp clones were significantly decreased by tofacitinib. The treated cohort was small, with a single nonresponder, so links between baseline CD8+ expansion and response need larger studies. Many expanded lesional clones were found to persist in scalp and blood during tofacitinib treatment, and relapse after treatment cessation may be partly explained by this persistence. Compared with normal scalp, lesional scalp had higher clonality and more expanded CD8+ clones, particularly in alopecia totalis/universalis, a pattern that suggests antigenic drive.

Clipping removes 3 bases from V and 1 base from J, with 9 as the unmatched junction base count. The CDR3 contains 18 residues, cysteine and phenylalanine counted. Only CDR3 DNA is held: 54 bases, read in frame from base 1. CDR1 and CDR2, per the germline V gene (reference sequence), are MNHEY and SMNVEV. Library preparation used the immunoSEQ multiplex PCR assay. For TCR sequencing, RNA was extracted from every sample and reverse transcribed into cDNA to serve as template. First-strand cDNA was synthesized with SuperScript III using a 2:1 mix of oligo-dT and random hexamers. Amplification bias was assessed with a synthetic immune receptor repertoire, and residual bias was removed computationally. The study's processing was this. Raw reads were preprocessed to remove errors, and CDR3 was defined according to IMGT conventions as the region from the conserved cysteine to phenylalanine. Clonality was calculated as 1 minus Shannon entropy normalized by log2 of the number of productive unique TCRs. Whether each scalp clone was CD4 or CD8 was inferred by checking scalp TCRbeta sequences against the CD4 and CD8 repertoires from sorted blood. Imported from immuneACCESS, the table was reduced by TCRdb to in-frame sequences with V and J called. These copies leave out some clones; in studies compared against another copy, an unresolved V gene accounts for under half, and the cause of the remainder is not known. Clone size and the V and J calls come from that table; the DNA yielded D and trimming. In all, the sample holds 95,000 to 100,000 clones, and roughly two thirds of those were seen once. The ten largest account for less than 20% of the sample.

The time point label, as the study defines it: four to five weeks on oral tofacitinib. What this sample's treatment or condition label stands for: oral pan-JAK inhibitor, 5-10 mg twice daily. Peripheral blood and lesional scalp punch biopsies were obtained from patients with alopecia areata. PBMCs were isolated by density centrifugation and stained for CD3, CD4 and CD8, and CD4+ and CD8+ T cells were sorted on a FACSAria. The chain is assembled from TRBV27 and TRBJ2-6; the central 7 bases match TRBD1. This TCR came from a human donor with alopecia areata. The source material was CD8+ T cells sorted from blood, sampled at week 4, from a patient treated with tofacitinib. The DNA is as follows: TGTGCCAGCAGTTTCTCTCGACAGGGTAATTCTGGGGCCAACGTCCTGACTTTC. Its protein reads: CASSFSRQGNSGANVLTF.